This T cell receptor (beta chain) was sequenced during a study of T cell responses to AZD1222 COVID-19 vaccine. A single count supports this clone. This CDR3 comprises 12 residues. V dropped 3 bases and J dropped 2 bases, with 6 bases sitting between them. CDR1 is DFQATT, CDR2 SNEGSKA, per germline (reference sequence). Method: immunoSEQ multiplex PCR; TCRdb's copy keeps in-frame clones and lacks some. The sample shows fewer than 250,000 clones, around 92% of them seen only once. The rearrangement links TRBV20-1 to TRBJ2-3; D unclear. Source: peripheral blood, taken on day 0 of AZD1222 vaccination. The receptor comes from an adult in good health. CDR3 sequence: CSASMDTDTQYF. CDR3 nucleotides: TGCAGTGCTAGTATGGACACAGATACGCAGTATTTT.